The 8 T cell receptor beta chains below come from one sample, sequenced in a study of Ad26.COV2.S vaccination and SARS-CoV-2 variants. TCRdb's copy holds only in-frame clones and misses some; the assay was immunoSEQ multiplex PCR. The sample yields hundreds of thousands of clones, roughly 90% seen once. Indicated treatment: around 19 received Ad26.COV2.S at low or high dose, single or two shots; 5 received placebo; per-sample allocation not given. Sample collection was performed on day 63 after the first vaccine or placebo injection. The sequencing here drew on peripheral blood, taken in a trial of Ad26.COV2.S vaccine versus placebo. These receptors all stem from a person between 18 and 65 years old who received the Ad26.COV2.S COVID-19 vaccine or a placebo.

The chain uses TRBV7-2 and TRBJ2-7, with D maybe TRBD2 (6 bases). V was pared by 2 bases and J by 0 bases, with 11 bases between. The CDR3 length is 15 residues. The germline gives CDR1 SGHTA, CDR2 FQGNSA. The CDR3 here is CASSLTGGNSYEQYF. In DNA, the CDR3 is TGTGCCAGCAGCTTAACTGGGGGGAACTCCTACGAGCAGTACTTC.

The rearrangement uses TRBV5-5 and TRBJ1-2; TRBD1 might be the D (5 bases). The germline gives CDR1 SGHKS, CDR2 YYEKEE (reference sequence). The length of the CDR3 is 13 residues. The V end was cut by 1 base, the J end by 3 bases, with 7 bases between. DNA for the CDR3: TGTGCCAGCAGCTTGATAGGGGACTATGGCTACACCTTC. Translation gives CASSLIGDYGYTF. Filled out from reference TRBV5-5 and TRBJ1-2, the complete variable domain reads DAGVTQSPTHLIKTRGQQVTLRCSPISGHKSVSWYQQVLGQGPQFIFQYYEKEERGRGNFPDRFSARQFPNYSSELNVNALLLGDSALYLCASSLIGDYGYTFGSGTRLTVV.

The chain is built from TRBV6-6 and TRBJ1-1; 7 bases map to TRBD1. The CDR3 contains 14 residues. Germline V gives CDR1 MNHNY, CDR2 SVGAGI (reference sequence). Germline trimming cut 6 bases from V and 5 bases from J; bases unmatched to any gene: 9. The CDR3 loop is CASSLGQAGTEAFF. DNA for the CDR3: TGTGCCAGCAGCCTAGGACAGGCGGGGACTGAAGCTTTCTTT.

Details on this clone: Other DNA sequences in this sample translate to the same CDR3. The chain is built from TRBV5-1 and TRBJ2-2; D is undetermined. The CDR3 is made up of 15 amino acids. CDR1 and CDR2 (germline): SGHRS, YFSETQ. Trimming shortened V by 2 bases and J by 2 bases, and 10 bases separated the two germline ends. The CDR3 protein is CASSFGTANTGELFF. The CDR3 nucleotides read TGCGCCAGCAGCTTTGGTACAGCCAACACCGGGGAGCTGTTTTTT.

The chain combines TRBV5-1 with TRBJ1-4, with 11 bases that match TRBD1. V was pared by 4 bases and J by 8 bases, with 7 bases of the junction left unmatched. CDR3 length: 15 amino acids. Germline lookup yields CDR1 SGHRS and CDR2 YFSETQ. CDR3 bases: TGCGCCAGCAGCGGTGGACAGGGGGCTTACGAAAAACTGTTTTTT. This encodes CASSGGQGAYEKLFF.

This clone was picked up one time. This CDR3 is CASSLLTVGDTEAFF. The CDR3 region has the DNA TGCGCCAGCAGCTTGCTTACGGTGGGTGACACTGAAGCTTTCTTT. The V and J genes are TRBV5-1 and TRBJ1-1; D ambiguous. The CDR3 runs 15 residues. CDR1 is SGHRS, CDR2 YFSETQ, per germline. V was pared by 1 base and J by 3 bases, with 13 bases between.

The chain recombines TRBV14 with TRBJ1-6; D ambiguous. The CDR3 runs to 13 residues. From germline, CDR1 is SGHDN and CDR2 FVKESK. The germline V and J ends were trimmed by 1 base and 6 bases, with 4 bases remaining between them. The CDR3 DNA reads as TGTGCCAGCAGCCAAGGAGCTAATTCACCCCTCCACTTT. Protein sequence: CASSQGANSPLHF.

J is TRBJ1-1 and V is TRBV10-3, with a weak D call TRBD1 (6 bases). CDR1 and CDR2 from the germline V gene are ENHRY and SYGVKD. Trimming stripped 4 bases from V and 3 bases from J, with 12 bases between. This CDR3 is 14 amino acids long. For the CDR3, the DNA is TGTGCCATCAGTGGCAGGGGTGGGGACACTGAAGCTTTCTTT. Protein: CAISGRGGDTEAFF.